Shown below are 14 T cell receptor beta chains from a single sample sequenced in a study of blood T cell repertoires in COVID-19. Using immunoSEQ multiplex PCR, the repertoire was profiled, and TCRdb retains in-frame clones only, with some absent. The repertoire holds about 240,000 clones, with approximately 80% as singletons. Sequencing was performed on peripheral blood. These receptors originate from a woman older than 75 with acute or convalescent COVID-19.

V gene TRBV29-1 combines with J gene TRBJ2-3, with 13 positions matching TRBD2. Germline lookup yields CDR1 SQVTM and CDR2 ANQGSEA. Unmatched junction bases numbered 4, after V lost 6 bases and J lost 1 base. The CDR3 extends over 15 amino acids. DNA of the CDR3: TGCAGCGTCGCCGGGACTAGCGGGGGCACAGATACGCAGTATTTT. Residues: CSVAGTSGGTDTQYF.

The chain couples TRBV30 to TRBJ1-6; D perhaps matches TRBD1 (5 bases). Trimming pared 3 bases from V and 8 bases from J, leaving 8 bases between. CDR1 is GTSNPN, CDR2 SVGIG, per germline (reference sequence). The CDR3 is 12 amino acids. The CDR3 nucleotides are TGTGCCTGGAGCACCAGGGATTCACCCCTCCACTTT. This encodes CAWSTRDSPLHF.

The chain uses TRBV5-1 and TRBJ2-7, with 9 bases matching TRBD1. Unmatched junction bases numbered 7, after V lost 0 bases and J lost 6 bases. Germline V CDR1 and CDR2: SGHRS, YFSETQ. The CDR3 totals 15 residues. The CDR3 bases are TGCGCCAGCAGCTTGGATGGGACAGGGTCCCTCGAGCAGTACTTC. Amino acids: CASSLDGTGSLEQYF.

The V call is TRBV7-9, the J call TRBJ2-3; D possibly corresponds to TRBD2 (5 bases). CDR1 SEHNR and CDR2 FQNEAQ come from the germline V gene (reference sequence). There are 16 residues in the CDR3. V gave up 5 bases and J gave up 2 bases, with 17 bases separating them. The CDR3, as DNA: TGTGCCAGCAGCCGCCTGGACTCAAGGGACACAGATACGCAGTATTTT. Translation gives CASSRLDSRDTDTQYF.

The rearrangement links TRBV2 to TRBJ2-7; TRBD1 matches 7 bases. Germline CDR1 reads SNHLY; CDR2 reads FYNNEI. The V gene end was trimmed by 7 bases and the J gene end by 5 bases; junction bases not matched to a gene: 5. The CDR3 is 12 residues long. This CDR3 reads CASIRQGNEQYF. CDR3 bases: TGTGCCAGCATAAGACAGGGCAACGAGCAGTACTTC.

This chain links TRBV2 with TRBJ1-6; 11 positions match TRBD1. Losses at the gene ends were 5 bases for V and 8 bases for J; bases not matched to a gene: 2. The CDR3 is 14 residues long. Germline CDR1 and CDR2: SNHLY and FYNNEI. Written as DNA, the CDR3 is TGTGCCAGCAGTTCGGGACAGGGGGATTCACCCCTCCACTTT. The encoded protein is CASSSGQGDSPLHF.

V and J are TRBV21-1 and TRBJ1-1; the tabulated D call, TRBD1, remains unverified against the DNA. TRBV21-1 is a documented pseudogene. The CDR3 length is 16 residues. CDR3 in amino acids: CASSKVFWGWDREAFF. DNA of the CDR3: TGTGCCAGCAGCAAAGTCTTTTGGGGTTGGGACAGAGAAGCTTTCTTT.

The V and J genes are TRBV28 and TRBJ1-5; possibly TRBD1 for D (6 bases). The CDR3 spans 16 residues. Looked up from germline, CDR1 is MDHEN and CDR2 is SYDVKM. V lost 10 bases and J 0 bases, leaving 19 bases between the germline ends. The CDR3, as DNA: TGTGCCACCTTCCTAGGGGGGGCGTATAGCAATCAGCCCCAGCATTTT. Amino acid sequence: CATFLGGAYSNQPQHF.

The chain joins TRBV12-3 or TRBV12-4 to TRBJ2-7; D may be TRBD2 (6 bases). The CDR3 loop spans 13 amino acids. V lost 6 bases and J lost 2, with 11 bases in between. The CDR3: CASRAGQPYEQYF. As DNA, the CDR3 is TGTGCCAGCAGAGCGGGCCAGCCCTACGAGCAGTACTTC.

V gene TRBV25-1 combines with J gene TRBJ1-4; the match to TRBD1 covers 9 bases. There are 14 residues in the CDR3. The trim removed 4 bases at V and 11 bases at J, leaving 8 bases unmatched. In germline, CDR1 is MGHDK, CDR2 SYGVNS. The CDR3 sequence: CASSAINRGQKLFF. In DNA, the CDR3 is TGTGCCAGCAGTGCCATCAACAGGGGGCAGAAACTGTTTTTT.

This clone showed up just once. The CDR3 DNA reads as TGTGCCAGCAGCCCGGGACTACCCACAGATACGCAGTATTTT. Its translation: CASSPGLPTDTQYF. The chain uses TRBV3-1 (or the pseudogene TRBV3-2) and TRBJ2-3; the match to TRBD2 covers 7 bases. V trimming: 4 bases; J trimming: 2 bases; junction bases outside the gene matches: 3. CDR3 length equals 14 residues. CDR1 is LGHDT and CDR2 is YNNKEL in the germline V gene (reference sequence).

The chain is built from TRBV11-2 and TRBJ1-3, with D unclear. This CDR3 is 15 amino acids long. V was trimmed by 1 base and J by 0 bases, leaving 7 bases between them. The germline V gene has CDR1 SGHAT and CDR2 FQNNGV. CDR3 sequence reads: CASSLGAVSGNTIYF. In DNA form, the CDR3 reads TGTGCCAGCAGCTTAGGAGCGGTCTCTGGAAACACCATATATTTT.

This sequence joins TRBV21-1 and TRBJ2-7; the table's D call of TRBD2 was not tested on the DNA. TRBV21-1 is a pseudogene locus. The CDR3 runs to 15 residues. CDR3 region: CASSKWGSGECEQYF. The CDR3 bases are TGTGCCAGCAGCAAATGGGGTAGCGGGGAATGCGAGCAGTACTTC.

The rearrangement links TRBV28 to TRBJ1-5; D is ambiguous. Trimming removed 3 bases at V and 1 base at J, with 13 bases between. Germline V lookup: CDR1 MDHEN, CDR2 SYDVKM. This CDR3 is 16 amino acids long. The CDR3 spells CASSFRRRGSNQPQHF. CDR3 coding DNA: TGTGCCAGCAGTTTCCGAAGACGAGGAAGCAATCAGCCCCAGCATTTT.